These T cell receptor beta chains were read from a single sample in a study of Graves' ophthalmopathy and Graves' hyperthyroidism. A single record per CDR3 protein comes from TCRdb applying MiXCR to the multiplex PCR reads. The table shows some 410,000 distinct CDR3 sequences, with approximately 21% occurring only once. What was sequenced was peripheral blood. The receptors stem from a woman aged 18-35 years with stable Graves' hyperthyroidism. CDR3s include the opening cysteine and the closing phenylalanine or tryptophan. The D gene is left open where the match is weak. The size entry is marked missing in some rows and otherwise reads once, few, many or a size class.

CDR3: CASSVGRTREF; DNA: TGTGCCAGCAGTGTAGGTCGTACCAGGGAGTTC; J: TRBJ2-5; V: TRBV12-3/TRBV12-4; D: NA; size: few
CDR3: CASSGNSGNTGELFF; DNA: TGCGCCAGCAGCGGGAATAGCGGGAACACCGGGGAGCTGTTTTTT; J: TRBJ2-2; V: TRBV5-1; D: NA; size: many
CDR3: CASSYLAGDEETQYF; DNA: TGTGCCAGCAGTTACCTGGCGGGAGACGAAGAGACCCAGTACTTC; J: TRBJ2-5; V: TRBV6-2/TRBV6-3; D: TRBD2; size: many
CDR3: CAFKYSNQPQHF; DNA: TGTGCCTTCAAGTATAGCAATCAGCCCCAGCATTTT; J: TRBJ1-5; V: TRBV30; D: NA; size: few
CDR3: CASSIAGGNYGYTF; DNA: TGTGCCAGCAGTATCGCCGGGGGAAACTATGGCTACACCTTC; J: TRBJ1-2; V: TRBV12-3/TRBV12-4; D: NA; size: NA
CDR3: CASSEPPEGYGNTIYF; DNA: TGTGCCAGCAGTGAGCCCCCCGAAGGGTACGGAAACACCATATATTTT; J: TRBJ1-3; V: TRBV25-1; D: NA; size: many
CDR3: CASTRDRLNTEAFF; DNA: TGTGCCAGCACGCGGGACAGGTTGAACACTGAAGCTTTCTTT; J: TRBJ1-1; V: TRBV6-1; D: TRBD1; size: NA
CDR3: CASSPRNGGGNTIYF; DNA: TGTGCCAGCAGTCCAAGAAACGGGGGAGGAAACACCATATATTTT; J: TRBJ1-3; V: TRBV28; D: NA; size: many
CDR3: CASSSYGNQPQHF; DNA: TGTGCCAGCAGCTCCTACGGGAATCAGCCCCAGCATTTT; J: TRBJ1-5; V: TRBV12-3/TRBV12-4; D: NA; size: few
CDR3: CASSFPVSKQYF; DNA: TGTGCCAGCAGTTTCCCCGTCAGTAAGCAGTACTTC; J: TRBJ2-7; V: TRBV6-2/TRBV6-3; D: NA; size: many
CDR3: CASSLATGRYGYTF; DNA: TGTGCCAGCAGCTTGGCAACAGGGCGCTATGGCTACACCTTC; J: TRBJ1-2; V: TRBV5-4; D: NA; size: many
CDR3: CASRPGLAGGLAGELFF; DNA: TGTGCCAGCAGACCGGGACTAGCGGGAGGTCTGGCCGGGGAGCTGTTTTTT; J: TRBJ2-2; V: TRBV12-3/TRBV12-4; D: TRBD2; size: NA
CDR3: CASSLAGVPSSYEQYF; DNA: TGTGCCAGCAGCTTAGCGGGGGTGCCCAGCTCCTACGAGCAGTACTTC; J: TRBJ2-7; V: TRBV13; D: NA; size: many
CDR3: CASSFNYRGIEQYF; DNA: TGTGCCAGCAGTTTTAACTACCGGGGGATCGAGCAGTACTTC; J: TRBJ2-7; V: TRBV12-3/TRBV12-4; D: NA; size: many
CDR3: CASSVSRTANIQYF; DNA: TGTGCCAGCAGTGTCTCCCGGACGGCAAACATTCAGTACTTC; J: TRBJ2-4; V: TRBV27; D: NA; size: many
CDR3: CASSEGQLNQPQHF; DNA: TGTGCCAGCAGTGAGGGACAGCTCAATCAGCCCCAGCATTTT; J: TRBJ1-5; V: TRBV28; D: TRBD1; size: many